This T cell receptor beta chain stems from a study of OX40 agonist ivuxolimab in advanced cancers. Overall study results and limits: By week 6 at 0.1 to 3.0 mg/kg, blood CD4+ and CD8+ T cells had expanded clonally.

Regarding this clone: The antigen remains unidentified.

Germline CDR1 is SGHNT and CDR2 is YYREEE (reference sequence). The CDR3 spans 17 residues. Trimming removed 3 bases at V and 0 bases at J, with 16 bases between. Clones were sequenced by immunoSEQ multiplex PCR, and TCRdb holds only the in-frame ones, with some missing. The table lists tens of thousands of clones, 70% to 90% of them singletons. The rearrangement joins TRBV5-4 to TRBJ2-1; a possible D gene is TRBD1 (6 bases). The TCR comes from an adult with an advanced solid tumor such as melanoma, head and neck, liver or kidney cancer. The material was CD4+ or CD8+ T cells sorted from blood, obtained in a trial of the OX40 agonist ivuxolimab. The CDR3 nucleotides are TGTGCCAGCAGCTCCCCAGGGGTAACTGACTCCTACAATGAGCAGTTCTTC. Its translation: CASSSPGVTDSYNEQFF.